This record covers a single T cell receptor beta chain. What it binds is not known. This specimen belongs to a study of blood T cells in healthy people across ages. Whole-study findings and limits: CMV infection status of these donors was not known. Naive T cell percentage strongly correlated with TCR beta diversity.

The use of a sample-barcoded 5' primer and a J-beta primer mix characterized a second PCR of about 7 to 12 cycles. Using its own MiXCR run on the 5' RACE reads, TCRdb lists one record per CDR3 protein. The repertoire holds around 990,000 distinct CDR3 sequences, with approximately 38% as singletons. Donors were systemically healthy Caucasian individuals from Russia aged roughly 6 to 100 years. Germline CDR1 is SQVTM and CDR2 is ANQGSEA. The CDR3 totals 13 residues. Sequenced: blood. This clonotype was obtained from a young man in good health. V is TRBV29-1 and J is TRBJ2-1; D unclear. The J call may be incorrect, as the DNA end agrees better with TRBJ2-7. The CDR3 loop is CSLTRYLYNEQYF. In DNA form, the CDR3 reads TGCAGCTTGACGCGCTACCTCTACAATGAGCAGTACTTC.